This passage covers 29 T cell receptor beta chains from one sample sequenced in a study of CD8+CD57+ T cells in acquired aplastic anemia. TCR beta VDJ and CDR3 profiles were obtained from a genomic DNA template. Each CDR3 protein is one row after TCRdb ran MiXCR on the reads. The table has 150,000 to 200,000 distinct CDR3 sequences, 48% seen once. All patients picked for sequencing had shown, by flow cytometry, an expansion of CD8+CD57+ cells. Material for sequencing was sorted CD4+, CD8+, or CD8+CD57+ T cells (not recorded which) from PBMCs. These receptors were taken from a human donor with aplastic anemia.

This clonotype was observed at least ten times. The chain combines TRBV20-1 with TRBJ2-7; no firm D call. This CDR3 contains 13 residues. Trimming took off 3 bases at V and 6 bases at J, with 15 bases between the two ends. Per germline, CDR1 DFQATT and CDR2 SNEGSKA (reference sequence). The CDR3 here is CSASTGRISEQYF. The CDR3 bases are TGCAGTGCTAGTACTGGACGGATTTCCGAGCAGTACTTC.

This clonotype was seen once. The chain carries TRBV15 and TRBJ2-3; 7 nucleotides match TRBD2. CDR1 and CDR2 (germline): LNHNV, YYDKDF (reference sequence). The V and J ends lost 6 bases and 2 bases, in that order; junction bases with no gene match: 11. The CDR3 spans 16 residues. CDR3 region: CATRDRGGSVTDTQYF. In DNA, the CDR3 is TGTGCCACCAGGGACCGGGGAGGGAGCGTCACAGATACGCAGTATTTT.

The rearrangement links TRBV20-1 to TRBJ2-1; the match to TRBD1 covers 7 bases. Germline-derived CDR1 and CDR2 are DFQATT and SNEGSKA (reference sequence). The V segment lost 3 bases and the J segment 4 bases; nucleotides outside the gene matches: 6. The CDR3 contains 14 residues. The CDR3 is CSASKAGGYNEQFF. In DNA, the CDR3 is TGCAGTGCTAGTAAGGCAGGGGGTTACAATGAGCAGTTCTTC.

This clonotype was observed a few times. The gene calls are TRBV29-1 and TRBJ1-1, with D possibly matching TRBD1 (5 bases). With 7 bases removed from V and 5 bases from J, the gap between germline ends came to 17 bases. In germline, CDR1 is SQVTM, CDR2 ANQGSEA. The CDR3 has 13 residues. CDR3 amino acids: CSERTQGRTEAFF. As DNA, the CDR3 is TGCAGCGAGAGAACTCAGGGAAGGACTGAAGCTTTCTTT.

Judged by abundance, this clonotype is medium-sized (0.01 to 0.1%). The V and J genes are TRBV19 and TRBJ1-2, with D maybe TRBD1 (6 bases). CDR1 is LNHDA and CDR2 is SQIVND in the germline V gene (reference sequence). V lost 4 bases to trimming and J lost 11 bases, with 14 bases between them. This CDR3 contains 12 residues. The CDR3 DNA is TGTGCCAGTAGTACCGAGGGGGGGCGATACACCTTC. Translated, it gives CASSTEGGRYTF.

In the case of this clonotype: Likely a read error: the CDR3 ends without its conserved phenylalanine or tryptophan. The CDR3 sequence is CASSTLTSGGHEQYL. DNA for the CDR3: TGTGCCAGCAGCACCTTGACTAGCGGGGGCCACGAGCAGTACCTC. V and J are TRBV5-6 and TRBJ2-7, with 12 bases that match TRBD2. There are 15 residues in the CDR3. Germline CDR1 and CDR2: SGHDT and YYEEEE. J lost 5 bases, V lost 4 bases, and 7 bases had no gene match.

There are a few counts of this clonotype. V is TRBV18 and J is TRBJ2-3, with D perhaps matching TRBD2 (7 bases). The CDR3 loop spans 16 amino acids. Trimming pared 0 bases from V and 3 bases from J, leaving 13 bases between. The germline CDR1 and CDR2 sequences are KGHSH and LQKENI. The CDR3 protein is CASSPPGGRLTDTQYF. Here the CDR3 DNA reads TGTGCCAGCTCACCACCCGGGGGGCGCTTGACAGATACGCAGTATTTT.

This clonotype was seen repeatedly, ten times or more. V gene TRBV5-1 combines with J gene TRBJ2-7; 9 bases agree with TRBD2. CDR3 length: 19 amino acids. Per germline, CDR1 SGHRS and CDR2 YFSETQ. J was trimmed by 1 base and V by 4 bases; bases with no gene match: 18. CDR3 in amino acids: CASSLGLASLRGMSYEQYF. The CDR3 nucleotides are TGCGCCAGCAGCCTGGGACTAGCCTCGTTACGAGGGATGTCCTACGAGCAGTACTTC.

This clonotype appeared many times. CDR3 nucleotides: TGCAGTGCTGGCCCTCGGCGGGGGAAGGACACCGGGGAGCTGTTTTTT. This codes for CSAGPRRGKDTGELFF. The rearrangement uses TRBV20-1 and TRBJ2-2; 7 nucleotides match TRBD2. V lost 5 bases, J lost 3 bases, and 12 bases stayed unmatched. The CDR3 covers 16 residues. Germline V gene sequence: CDR1 DFQATT, CDR2 SNEGSKA (reference sequence).

This clonotype was seen ten or more times. This rearrangement joins TRBV24-1 to TRBJ2-2; D might be TRBD2 (5 bases). Looked up from germline, CDR1 is KGHDR and CDR2 is SFDVKD. CDR3 length: 16 residues. V was pared by 4 bases and J by 8 bases, with 19 bases between. The CDR3, as DNA: TGTGCCACCAGTGACCCGAATTCCGGACTTCAGGGGGAGCTGTTTTTT. Protein product: CATSDPNSGLQGELFF.

There are a few counts of this clonotype. The rearrangement uses TRBV29-1 and TRBJ1-2; TRBD1 might be the D (6 bases). The length of the CDR3 is 15 residues. Germline CDR1 SQVTM, CDR2 ANQGSEA. Trimming took off 1 base at V and 4 bases at J, with 16 bases between the two ends. As DNA, the CDR3 is TGCAGCGTTGAAGTTGTGGGGGCTGGGGGCTATGGCTACACCTTC. Its translation is CSVEVVGAGGYGYTF.

As to this clonotype: The CDR3 end shows no conserved phenylalanine or tryptophan, and so a read error is likely. The chain recombines TRBV20-1 with TRBJ2-5, with D perhaps TRBD1 (7 bases). V shed 3 bases and J shed 2 bases, with 19 bases lying between them. The CDR3 covers 16 residues. CDR1 and CDR2 (germline): DFQATT, SNEGSKA (reference sequence). The CDR3 is CSASRGASLLQETQYL. DNA of the CDR3: TGCAGTGCTAGCAGGGGGGCCTCCCTCTTACAAGAGACCCAGTACCTC.

Ten or more counts support this clonotype. V is TRBV15 and J is TRBJ1-3; no firm D call. CDR1 LNHNV and CDR2 YYDKDF come from the germline V gene (reference sequence). V was cut by 1 base and J by 0 bases, with 16 bases left in between. The CDR3 consists of 18 residues. CDR3 sequence (DNA): TGTGCCACCAGCAGAGGAGGGAATCGAATATTCTCTGGAAACACCATATATTTT. Translation: CATSRGGNRIFSGNTIYF. Variable domain in full (rest from reference TRBV15 and TRBJ1-3): DAMVIQNPRYQVTQFGKPVTLSCSQTLNHNVMYWYQQKSSQAPKLLFHYYDKDFNNEADTPDNFQSRRPNTSFCFLDIRSPGLGDTAMYLCATSRGGNRIFSGNTIYFGEGSWLTVV.

In its sample, this clonotype was seen once. This chain uses TRBV29-1 with TRBJ1-1, with 9 bases fitting TRBD1. The V gene's germline CDR1 is SQVTM and CDR2 ANQGSEA. This CDR3 comprises 13 residues. V shed 6 bases, J shed 2 bases, and the junction held 4 bases outside the gene matches. CDR3 sequence: CSVRQGGNTEAFF. CDR3 nucleotide sequence: TGCAGCGTCCGACAGGGGGGAAACACTGAAGCTTTCTTT.

This clonotype was seen only a few times. This chain joins TRBV2 and TRBJ1-2, with D tentatively TRBD1 (5 bases). This CDR3 is built from 14 residues. V lost 3 bases to trimming and J lost 6 bases, with 14 bases between them. Germline V CDR1 and CDR2: SNHLY, FYNNEI. This CDR3 is CASSDLGGADGYTF. In DNA, the CDR3 is TGTGCCAGCAGTGATCTTGGAGGGGCGGATGGCTACACCTTC.

This clonotype was found many times. The rearrangement links TRBV7-9 to TRBJ1-2; no definite D call. V lost 0 bases and J lost 10, with 9 bases in between. This CDR3 is built from 12 residues. Germline V lookup: CDR1 SEHNR, CDR2 FQNEAQ (reference sequence). Here the CDR3 DNA reads TGTGCCAGCAGCTTAGCGTCGATTGACTACACCTTC. It specifies CASSLASIDYTF.

The genes are TRBV11-1 and TRBJ1-2; TRBD1 might be the D (5 bases). V shed 0 bases and J shed 0 bases, with 11 bases lying between them. This CDR3 has 16 amino acids. Germline assignment: CDR1 SGHAT and CDR2 FQDESV (reference sequence). This CDR3 is CASSLAFLTANYGYTF. For the CDR3, the DNA is TGTGCCAGCAGCTTAGCGTTTTTGACAGCTAACTATGGCTACACCTTC.

Regarding this clonotype: A read error may be the cause here, since a much bigger clone is one base away. The gene calls are TRBV6-1 and TRBJ2-7, with D possibly TRBD2 on 5 matching bases. Germline CDR1 reads MNHNS; CDR2 reads SASEGT. This CDR3 comprises 16 residues. Trimming shortened V by 0 bases and J by 2 bases, and 14 bases separated the two germline ends. Written as DNA, the CDR3 is TGTGCCAGCAGTGAAGCTCGACTACATGCCCCCTACGAGCAGTACTTC. It codes for CASSEARLHAPYEQYF.

This clonotype has a count of ten or more. The V and J genes are TRBV5-1 and TRBJ2-3; 7 bases fit TRBD2. V gave up 3 bases and J gave up 0 bases; unmatched junction bases: 7. CDR1 SGHRS and CDR2 YFSETQ come from the germline V gene. The CDR3 spans 16 residues. The CDR3 sequence is CASSSSGETSTDTQYF. As DNA, the CDR3 is TGCGCCAGCAGCTCCAGCGGGGAAACCAGCACAGATACGCAGTATTTT.

This clonotype was observed at least ten times. The chain has TRBV9 and TRBJ1-2; 9 nucleotides line up with TRBD1. This CDR3 region has 14 residues. Germline CDR1 and CDR2: SGDLS and YYNGEE. The ends lost 4 bases at V and 8 bases at J; junction bases unmatched: 9. The CDR3 protein is CASSLGGQGRGYTF. The DNA for the CDR3 is TGTGCCAGCAGCCTAGGGGGACAGGGTCGGGGCTACACCTTC.

The rearrangement uses TRBV19 and TRBJ1-3, with D possibly being TRBD1 (6 bases). The CDR3 covers 12 residues. V lost 8 bases and J 9 bases, leaving 14 bases between the germline ends. Germline CDR1 is LNHDA and CDR2 is SQIVND (reference sequence). Here the CDR3 DNA reads TGTGCCAGTGCCCAGGGGCAGGGCACCATATATTTT. Protein: CASAQGQGTIYF.

This clonotype was observed at least ten times. V usage is TRBV5-1 and J usage is TRBJ2-2, with 7 bases matching TRBD1. Per the germline V gene, CDR1 is SGHRS and CDR2 is YFSETQ. The CDR3 sequence is 15 residues long. The J segment lost 5 bases and the V segment lost 2 bases, leaving 6 bases of the junction unmatched. This CDR3 reads CASSLGQVSTGELFF. The DNA for the CDR3 is TGCGCCAGCAGCTTAGGACAGGTTTCTACCGGGGAGCTGTTTTTT.

V usage is TRBV2 and J usage is TRBJ2-3; 7 bases line up with TRBD2. Unmatched junction bases numbered 11, after V lost 8 bases and J lost 6 bases. The CDR3 spans 14 residues. Looked up from germline, CDR1 is SNHLY and CDR2 is FYNNEI. The CDR3 here is CASLGGLVADTQYF. DNA of the CDR3: TGTGCCAGCTTGGGCGGACTAGTGGCGGATACGCAGTATTTT. Full variable domain (missing parts from reference TRBV2 and TRBJ2-3): EPEVTQTPSHQVTQMGQEVILRCVPISNHLYFYWYRQILGQKVEFLVSFYNNEISEKSEIFDDQFSVERPDGSNFTLKIRSTKLEDSAMYFCASLGGLVADTQYFGPGTRLTVL.

The chain employs TRBV24-1 and TRBJ2-1; unclear D gene. The CDR3 sequence is 13 residues long. Trimming left V 9 bases short and J 3 bases short, with 11 bases between. Germline-derived CDR1 and CDR2 are KGHDR and SFDVKD. The CDR3 region has the DNA TGTGCCACCCTGGGCAAGATCTACAATGAGCAGTTCTTC. Its translation: CATLGKIYNEQFF.

This clonotype was recorded at least ten times. The V call is TRBV2, the J call TRBJ2-7; D may be TRBD1 or TRBD2 (6 bases each). The CDR3 totals 14 residues. Trimming pared 4 bases from V and 6 bases from J, leaving 16 bases between. Germline values: CDR1 SNHLY, CDR2 FYNNEI. DNA of the CDR3: TGTGCCAGCAGTGCCAGAACACAGGGAGGCGAGCAGTACTTC. It encodes CASSARTQGGEQYF.

The chain is built from TRBV7-8 and TRBJ2-3; 8 nucleotides agree with TRBD1. With V trimmed by 11 bases and J by 4 bases, 11 bases remained unmatched. This CDR3 comprises 14 residues. Germline values: CDR1 SGHVS, CDR2 FQNEAQ. CDR3 region: CAGAGTGFADTQYF. CDR3 nucleotides: TGTGCCGGCGCTGGGACAGGTTTCGCAGATACGCAGTATTTT.

V is TRBV19 and J is TRBJ1-1; the D gene is possibly TRBD1 (5 bases). Germline values: CDR1 LNHDA, CDR2 SQIVND (reference sequence). The CDR3 consists of 13 residues. The ends were cut back, 5 bases at V and 4 bases at J, with 11 bases in the middle. The CDR3 DNA reads TGTGCCAGTAGTTGGGGAGGGGCCACTGAAGCTTTCTTT. Its translation: CASSWGGATEAFF.

This chain links TRBV2 with TRBJ1-2; D unresolved. From germline, CDR1 is SNHLY and CDR2 FYNNEI. The CDR3 is made up of 10 amino acids. Trimming stripped 6 bases from V and 12 bases from J, with 11 bases between. CDR3 protein: CASRAYGNTF. The CDR3 region has the DNA TGTGCCAGCAGAGCTTACGGGAACACCTTC.

The genes are TRBV6-1 and TRBJ2-1, with 12 bases matching TRBD1. The length of the CDR3 is 16 residues. Losses at the gene ends were 6 bases for V and 7 bases for J; bases not matched to a gene: 10. CDR1 and CDR2 from the germline V gene are MNHNS and SASEGT. The CDR3 DNA reads as TGTGCCAGCAGCCCGCACTTGGGACAGGGGGCAAATGAGCAGTTCTTC. It is translated as CASSPHLGQGANEQFF.